Following are 19 T cell receptor beta chains from one sample sequenced in a study of PD-1 blockade in mismatch repair-deficient tumors. TCRdb keeps only in-frame clones here, not all; method: immunoSEQ multiplex PCR. The sample has some 70,000 clones, 60% to 80% seen once; the top ten hold roughly 5.5%. Material: peripheral blood, obtained 2 weeks after starting pembrolizumab. These receptors originate from an adult with mismatch repair-deficient cancer.

This rearrangement joins TRBV6-5 to TRBJ2-1; D perhaps matches TRBD1 (5 bases). CDR1 MNHEY and CDR2 SVGAGI come from the germline V gene. The ends were cut back, 1 base at V and 5 bases at J, with 15 bases in the middle. The CDR3 has 16 amino acids. CDR3 protein: CASSYLPGQLNNEQFF. The CDR3 bases are TGTGCCAGCAGTTACTTACCCGGACAACTAAACAATGAGCAGTTCTTC.

The chain links TRBV2 to TRBJ2-1, with D tentatively TRBD1 or TRBD2 (5 bases each). The V and J ends lost 6 bases and 13 bases respectively, with 28 bases between them. CDR3 size: 16 residues. The germline V gene has CDR1 SNHLY and CDR2 FYNNEI. CDR3 sequence reads: CASSGTGDVSLVRQFF. CDR3 in DNA: TGTGCCAGCAGCGGAACCGGGGACGTCAGTTTAGTTCGACAGTTCTTC. Full variable domain (missing parts from reference TRBV2 and TRBJ2-1): EPEVTQTPSHQVTQMGQEVILRCVPISNHLYFYWYRQILGQKVEFLVSFYNNEISEKSEIFDDQFSVERPDGSNFTLKIRSTKLEDSAMYFCASSGTGDVSLVRQFFGPGTRLTVL.

This clone turned up a few times. The chain is built from TRBV7-9 and TRBJ2-1; 8 positions agree with TRBD1. This CDR3 is 16 amino acids long. Per germline, CDR1 SEHNR and CDR2 FQNEAQ (reference sequence). V lost 5 bases to trimming and J lost 7 bases; unmatched junction nucleotides: 13. The CDR3 protein is CASSTDPTGAGNEQFF. The DNA of the CDR3 is TGTGCCAGCAGCACAGATCCGACAGGGGCGGGAAATGAGCAGTTCTTC.

J is TRBJ2-3 and V is TRBV11-1; 14 nucleotides line up with TRBD2. The V gene's germline CDR1 is SGHAT and CDR2 FQDESV (reference sequence). Trimming cost V 4 bases and J 4 bases; bases outside gene matches: 4. The CDR3 is made up of 16 amino acids. Written as DNA, the CDR3 is TGTGCCAGCAGCTCGACTAGCGGGAGGGCCCCAGATACGCAGTATTTT. Its protein product is CASSSTSGRAPDTQYF.

For the CDR3, the DNA is TGTGCCAGCAGCTTATGGGCAGGGTCATCCTACGAGCAGTACTTC. Amino acid sequence: CASSLWAGSSYEQYF. The chain is built from TRBV7-9 and TRBJ2-7, with a tentative D call TRBD1 (5 bases). Germline V gene lookup returns CDR1 SEHNR and CDR2 FQNEAQ (reference sequence). V was cut by 2 bases and J by 1 base, with 12 bases left in between. The CDR3 length is 15 residues.

The chain combines TRBV5-4 with TRBJ2-1; 10 nucleotides align to TRBD2. CDR1 and CDR2 (germline): SGHNT, YYREEE (reference sequence). J was trimmed by 10 bases and V by 0 bases; bases with no gene match: 10. CDR3 length: 16 amino acids. The CDR3 region has the DNA TGTGCCAGCAGCTTGGCGGGGATAGCGGGAGGTCGGGAGCAGTTCTTC. Amino acid sequence: CASSLAGIAGGREQFF.

This clone showed up just once. The rearrangement uses TRBV4-1 and TRBJ1-2; possibly TRBD1 for D (5 bases). Germline V lookup: CDR1 MGHRA, CDR2 YSYEKL. The CDR3 contains 16 residues. The V end was cut by 0 bases, the J end by 2 bases, with 13 bases between. The CDR3 loop reads CASSQDRAEGNYGYTF. For the CDR3, the DNA is TGCGCCAGCAGCCAAGATAGGGCTGAGGGGAACTATGGCTACACCTTC.

The chain carries TRBV5-1 and TRBJ2-1; D not resolved. Germline CDR1 SGHRS, CDR2 YFSETQ. This CDR3 is built from 11 residues. V was pared by 4 bases and J by 6 bases, with 5 bases between. CDR3 in amino acids: CASSLTNEQFF. The CDR3 coding sequence is TGCGCCAGCAGCCTGACCAATGAGCAGTTCTTC. The entire variable domain, with the rest obtained from reference TRBV5-1 and TRBJ2-1, is as follows: KAGVTQTPRYLIKTRGQQVTLSCSPISGHRSVSWYQQTPGQGLQFLFEYFSETQRNKGNFPGRFSGRQFSNSRSEMNVSTLELGDSALYLCASSLTNEQFFGPGTRLTVL.

The chain joins TRBV13 to TRBJ2-4; a possible D gene is TRBD1 (5 bases). The V and J ends lost 5 bases and 1 base respectively, with 15 bases between them. Germline V gene data show CDR1 as PRHDT and CDR2 as FYEKMQ (reference sequence). CDR3 length: 16 amino acids. The CDR3 DNA reads TGTGCCAGCAGCCCAGGACACGGCGGTGCCAAAAACATTCAGTACTTC. Its translation: CASSPGHGGAKNIQYF.

This chain links TRBV9 with TRBJ2-3; 11 bases align to TRBD2. The V gene's germline CDR1 is SGDLS and CDR2 YYNGEE. Trimming took 1 base from V and 4 from J; bases not matched to a gene: 2. The CDR3 runs 15 residues. The CDR3 spells CASSVIAGGPDTQYF. CDR3 nucleotide sequence: TGTGCCAGCAGCGTAATAGCGGGAGGGCCAGATACGCAGTATTTT.

This clone has just a few counts. The CDR3 reads CASSIKPGTPRGKALNYGYTF. CDR3 in DNA: TGTGCCAGTAGTATAAAGCCCGGGACACCCCGAGGGAAGGCCCTAAACTATGGCTACACCTTC. The chain carries TRBV19 and TRBJ1-2; a weak D match, TRBD1 (6 bases). V lost 2 bases, J lost 2 bases, and 30 bases lay in between. This CDR3 contains 21 residues. Germline values: CDR1 LNHDA, CDR2 SQIVND (reference sequence).

V and J are TRBV6-1 and TRBJ2-3, with 9 bases that match TRBD2. Trimming took 0 bases from V and 5 from J; bases not matched to a gene: 9. The CDR3 consists of 17 residues. The germline gives CDR1 MNHNS, CDR2 SASEGT. CDR3 in amino acids: CASSEARLAGRGDTQYF. CDR3 nucleotide sequence: TGTGCCAGCAGTGAAGCCCGGCTAGCGGGGAGGGGAGATACGCAGTATTTT.

The CDR3, as DNA: TGTGCCAGCAGCGTAGTGGCGACAGATACGCAGTATTTT. As protein: CASSVVATDTQYF. V and J are TRBV9 and TRBJ2-3; D gene uncertain. This CDR3 contains 13 residues. V was pared by 0 bases and J by 3 bases, with 5 bases between. Germline-derived CDR1 and CDR2 are SGDLS and YYNGEE. Filled out from reference TRBV9 and TRBJ2-3, the complete variable domain reads DSGVTQTPKHLITATGQRVTLRCSPRSGDLSVYWYQQSLDQGLQFLIQYYNGEERAKGNILERFSAQQFPDLHSELNLSSLELGDSALYFCASSVVATDTQYFGPGTRLTVL.

This rearrangement joins TRBV25-1 to TRBJ1-1; D is undetermined. The germline V gene has CDR1 MGHDK and CDR2 SYGVNS. The V end lost 0 bases, the J end lost 5 bases, and 10 bases lay between the germline ends. The CDR3 has 14 amino acids. CDR3 sequence (DNA): TGTGCCAGCAGTGAATACAACGAAGGAACTGAAGCTTTCTTT. Translation gives CASSEYNEGTEAFF.

In this sample, this clone turned up a few times. This chain joins TRBV5-1 and TRBJ2-7; TRBD1 aligns across 7 bases. CDR3 size: 15 residues. In germline, CDR1 is SGHRS, CDR2 YFSETQ. The junction had 9 bases not matched to a gene; V was cut back by 1 base and J by 5 bases. For the CDR3, the DNA is TGCGCCAGCAGCTTGCGTCAACAGGGGTTCAACGAGCAGTACTTC. Translated: CASSLRQQGFNEQYF.

The rearrangement joins TRBV6-5 to TRBJ1-2, with 8 bases identical to TRBD1. CDR1 is MNHEY, CDR2 SVGAGI, per germline. This CDR3 region has 14 residues. The trim removed 5 bases at V and 7 bases at J, leaving 9 bases unmatched. The CDR3 coding sequence is TGTGCCAGCAGTCCGGGACAGGCCGGGCGTGGCTACACCTTC. It encodes CASSPGQAGRGYTF.

A few counts support this clone. The rearrangement joins TRBV10-3 to TRBJ2-3; the D gene is possibly TRBD1 (5 bases). Germline V gives CDR1 ENHRY, CDR2 SYGVKD. Trimming removed 7 bases at V and 4 bases at J, with 12 bases between. The CDR3 has 13 amino acids. DNA of the CDR3: TGTGCCATCAACACAGGTCGGGCAGATACGCAGTATTTT. This gives the protein CAINTGRADTQYF.

The chain recombines TRBV5-4 with TRBJ2-7, with no clear D. CDR1 SGHNT and CDR2 YYREEE come from the germline V gene (reference sequence). This CDR3 spans 12 amino acids. The V end was cut by 3 bases, the J end by 6 bases, with 10 bases between. The CDR3 DNA sequence: TGTGCCAGCAGCTCGAGACTCGGCGAGCAGTACTTC. It specifies CASSSRLGEQYF.

This rearrangement joins TRBV5-6 to TRBJ1-5; D not certain. The CDR3 is 16 residues long. CDR1 is SGHDT and CDR2 is YYEEEE in the germline V gene. The germline V and J ends were trimmed by 2 bases and 2 bases, with 14 bases remaining between them. CDR3 sequence: CASSFFGRPGNQPQHF. Here the CDR3 DNA reads TGTGCCAGCAGCTTTTTTGGAAGGCCAGGCAATCAGCCCCAGCATTTT.